A single sample gave rise to the 11 T cell receptor beta chains below, sequenced in a study of vaccination and CD4 T cells after COVID-19. TCRdb ran MiXCR on the PCR reads and lists one entry per CDR3 protein. The sample has around 28,000 distinct CDR3 sequences, about 54% seen once. Time point defined: late sampling 161 to 241 days after vaccination in a few convalescent patients. The material was CD4+ T cells from blood, obtained about 7 months after SARS-CoV-2 vaccination. The receptors originated from a human donor who had recovered from COVID-19.

The chain carries TRBV7-6 and TRBJ1-6; the D gene is possibly TRBD1 (5 bases). This CDR3 has 16 residues. CDR1 SGHVS and CDR2 FNYEAQ come from the germline V gene. With 5 bases removed from V and 7 bases from J, the gap between germline ends came to 18 bases. Here the CDR3 DNA reads TGTGCCAGCAGCCCACTGGCCCGCGGGGCGAATTCACCCCTCCACTTT. Translated, it gives CASSPLARGANSPLHF.

The sample holds a few counts of this clonotype. The J gene is TRBJ2-7, the V gene TRBV20-1; D ambiguous. Germline assignment: CDR1 DFQATT and CDR2 SNEGSKA (reference sequence). Trimming stripped 2 bases from V and 5 bases from J, with 10 bases between. This CDR3 contains 12 residues. CDR3 residues: CSARQEGNEQYF. For the CDR3, the DNA is TGCAGTGCTAGACAGGAAGGAAACGAGCAGTACTTC.

The V and J genes are TRBV6-2 or TRBV6-3 and TRBJ2-7, with a possible D match to TRBD2 (6 bases). The length of the CDR3 is 14 residues. The germline gives CDR1 MNHEY, CDR2 SVGEGT. V lost 8 bases, J lost 1 base, and 15 bases lay in between. The CDR3 here is CASQRRARSYEQYF. CDR3 in DNA: TGTGCCAGCCAACGGAGGGCCAGATCCTACGAGCAGTACTTC.

The chain has TRBV7-3 and TRBJ1-2; D not resolved. Trimming removed 1 base from V and 5 bases from J, with 11 bases in between. The CDR3 loop spans 14 amino acids. Germline V gene sequence: CDR1 SGHTA, CDR2 FQGTGA. The CDR3 nucleotides are TGTGCCAGCAGCTTAAGCCCGGACTCTTATGGCTACACCTTC. Encoded protein: CASSLSPDSYGYTF. Combining the CDR3 with reference TRBV7-3 and TRBJ1-2 gives the whole variable domain GAGVSQTPSNKVTEKGKYVELRCDPISGHTALYWYRQSLGQGPEFLIYFQGTGAADDSGLPNDRFFAVRPEGSVSTLKIQRTERGDSAVYLCASSLSPDSYGYTFGSGTRLTVV.

This clonotype showed up just a few times. V is TRBV7-8 and J is TRBJ1-6; no clear D gene. Deletions cut 3 bases from V and 5 bases from J, with 14 bases between. The CDR3 runs to 16 residues. Germline V lookup: CDR1 SGHVS, CDR2 FQNEAQ. The CDR3 loop is CASSFEHPSDNSPLHF. The CDR3 DNA sequence: TGTGCCAGCAGCTTTGAGCATCCGAGTGATAATTCACCCCTCCACTTT.

This clonotype was recorded a few times. V usage is TRBV20-1 and J usage is TRBJ1-5, with 7 bases fitting TRBD1. The CDR3 has 18 amino acids. Germline-derived CDR1 and CDR2 are DFQATT and SNEGSKA (reference sequence). With V trimmed by 3 bases and J by 0 bases, 14 bases remained unmatched. As DNA, the CDR3 is TGCAGTGCTAGGACCAGATACAGGGGATCGATTAGCAATCAGCCCCAGCATTTT. It encodes CSARTRYRGSISNQPQHF.

A few counts support this clonotype. The rearrangement links TRBV7-8 to TRBJ2-7; 10 bases match TRBD2. CDR1 is SGHVS, CDR2 FQNEAQ, per germline. V lost 4 bases, J lost 6 bases, and 9 bases stayed unmatched. The CDR3 extends over 15 amino acids. This CDR3 reads CASSSLAGAYPEQYF. The CDR3, as DNA: TGTGCCAGCAGCTCTCTAGCGGGAGCATACCCCGAGCAGTACTTC.

This clonotype occurred once. The chain couples TRBV28 to TRBJ2-7; no reliable D call. This CDR3 has 16 residues. Trimming shortened V by 5 bases and J by 3 bases, and 20 bases separated the two germline ends. Germline V gene data show CDR1 as MDHEN and CDR2 as SYDVKM. The DNA for the CDR3 is TGTGCCAGCAGTCCGTTATATGGGCCAGGAATCTACGAGCAGTACTTC. It yields the protein CASSPLYGPGIYEQYF. Full variable domain (remainder filled in from reference TRBV28 and TRBJ2-7): DVKVTQSSRYLVKRTGEKVFLECVQDMDHENMFWYRQDPGLGLRLIYFSYDVKMKEKGDIPEGYSVSREKKERFSLILESASTNQTSMYLCASSPLYGPGIYEQYFGPGTRLTVT.

This chain uses TRBV24-1 with TRBJ2-1; D gene unclear. Trimming cost V 3 bases and J 0 bases, with 11 bases left between them. The V gene's germline CDR1 is KGHDR and CDR2 SFDVKD. The CDR3 is 16 amino acids. The CDR3 DNA reads TGTGCCACCAGTGATCCCGGACCAAGCTCCTACAATGAGCAGTTCTTC. Protein sequence: CATSDPGPSSYNEQFF.

This clonotype was counted a few times. The chain joins TRBV28 to TRBJ1-2; 8 bases line up with TRBD1. The CDR3 runs to 13 residues. V shed 4 bases and J 2 bases; nucleotides not matched to a gene: 0. Germline V gene lookup returns CDR1 MDHEN and CDR2 SYDVKM. CDR3 protein: CASSWTGNYGYTF. The DNA of the CDR3 is TGTGCCAGCAGTTGGACAGGGAACTATGGCTACACCTTC.

V is TRBV20-1 and J is TRBJ2-3; 9 bases map to TRBD2. The J segment lost 1 base and the V segment lost 6 bases, leaving 11 bases of the junction unmatched. The CDR3 length is 16 residues. Germline V CDR1 and CDR2: DFQATT, SNEGSKA (reference sequence). The CDR3 coding sequence is TGCAGTGCCCCTGGAAGCGGGAGGTCTCGCACAGATACGCAGTATTTT. Amino acids: CSAPGSGRSRTDTQYF.